Listed below are T cell receptor beta chains from one sample, sequenced in a study of vaccination effects on CD4 cells after COVID-19. TCRdb keeps only in-frame clones here, not all; method: immunoSEQ multiplex PCR. This sample has tens of thousands of clones, with approximately 79% found just once. These receptors are not linked to any known antigen. This specimen was CD4+ T cells from PBMCs cultured with HCoV-OC43 spike peptides, taken before COVID-19 vaccination. These receptors were taken from a human donor who received a COVID-19 vaccine. The CDR3 runs from the conserved cysteine through the conserved F or W.

TRBV6-6 14 CASSYTGVGQPQHF
TRBV6-1 14 CASSERGFNYGYTF
TRBV30 9 CAWPGGAFF
TRBV3-1/TRBV3-2 16 CASSQVLAGGTDTQYF
TRBV7-9 15 CASSVSRGKADTQYF
TRBV14 13 CASSPHLTDTQYF
TRBV7-3 13 CASSQENTGELFF
TRBV6-4 15 CASSDIGLAGVEQFF
TRBV28 16 CASSISGTAYGYGYTF
TRBV9 12 CASSTRPGELFF
TRBV11-2 12 CASSLAGSGYTF
TRBV24-1 14 CATSSGRGAGELFF
TRBV9 15 CASSVVVGGNTEAFF
TRBV24-1 14 CATSDLAEGETQYF
TRBV13 20 CASSTTRGTGGTSDNQPQHF
TRBV5-1 14 CASSGGGGTDEQFF
TRBV19 15 CASSRDGTGIQPQHF
TRBV19 13 CASSITGFTEAFF
TRBV19 16 CASSLGTGFFGSGYTF
TRBV7-2 15 CASSLVWTANQPQHF
TRBV6-4 15 CASSRDSNLIYGYTF
TRBV6-1 15 CASSEYGGQKETQYF
TRBV6-5 14 CASSLKATNEKLFF
TRBV9 14 CASSSAGVNEKLFF
TRBV3-1/TRBV3-2 18 CASSPDPDNTPSNQPQHF
TRBV5-6 17 CASSFGGERVLQETQYF
TRBV4-2 16 CASSQDGQGGFKPQHF
TRBV4-1 16 CASSRSGGAVAGELFF
TRBV28 12 CASSFFITGYTF
TRBV18 16 CASSPSSGGATDTQYF
TRBV3-1/TRBV3-2 13 CASNGPLAHGYTF
TRBV19 13 CASSIAVTGELFF
TRBV19 17 CASSIGAGGNYGQPQHF
TRBV5-1 16 CASSSGLDRRRETQYF
TRBV4-1 16 CASSQSTAGGPGELFF
TRBV5-4 15 CAPTPDGSSNQPQHF
TRBV19 14 CASSPGQFYHDYTF
TRBV7-3 13 CASSSDRTNEQFF
TRBV7-9 15 CASSHPTGGNEKLFF
TRBV19 16 CASSYLGGRGDTEAFF
TRBV7-8 14 CASSLALGYTEAFF
TRBV7-2 14 CASSNQGGNTEAFF
TRBV9 14 CASSVDWMNTEAFF
TRBV7-9 16 CASSLVMGTTRETQYF
TRBV20-1 11 CSAGRQRDYTF
TRBV10-2 15 CASSEGGTNTGELFF
TRBV11-2 15 CASSVTNYYNSPLHF
TRBV12-3/TRBV12-4 13 CASSPDFPGELFF
TRBV9 16 CASSRGGGGAYQEQFF
TRBV21-1 14 CASSKGSQEIGQYF